This T cell receptor beta chain was recorded in a study of T cell responses to AZD1222 COVID-19 vaccine. Study observations and caveats: In a largely white British group with more females than males, clonal diversity was possibly underestimated. Across spike, vaccine-associated CD4 TCRs were found, dominant at 160-218 and 743-854.

As concerns this clone: What it binds is unknown.

Produced via immunoSEQ multiplex PCR; TCRdb's table is partial and in-frame only. The sample contains some 91,000 clones, about 92% of which appear only once. Trimming cost V 0 bases and J 0 bases; bases outside gene matches: 2. The CDR3 extends over 16 amino acids. Germline V gene data show CDR1 as SGHRS and CDR2 as YFSETQ. The source is an adult in good health. The starting material was peripheral blood, obtained on day 0 of AZD1222 vaccination. The V gene is TRBV5-1, the J gene TRBJ2-3, with 9 bases matching TRBD1. The CDR3 bases are TGCGCCAGCAGCTTGGGCGGGACAGGGAGCACAGATACGCAGTATTTT. This translates into CASSLGGTGSTDTQYF.